The table lists the clone carrying this TCR beta chain with a count of one. Its specificity is unknown. Germline V CDR1 and CDR2: SGHVS, FQNEAQ. The CDR3 length is 17 residues. V lost 6 bases, J lost 5 bases, and 23 bases lay in between. Whereas donors were nominally healthy upon sampling, unrecorded immune exposures were probable. This specimen comes from a study of cytomegalovirus exposure and HLA in healthy donors. Findings and caveats of the study: Productive status was seen about 90% or about 30% of the time for most TCR beta V segments in an earlier analysis. In a later analysis, TCR beta V- and J-gene trimming was associated with a missense DCLRE1C variant.

60 Vbeta and 13 Jbeta primers were used in PCR. Sequencing used immunoSEQ multiplex PCR; TCRdb keeps in-frame clones, though not all of them. The sample consists of more than 95,000 clones, approximately 78% of them appearing once. The material sequenced was PBMCs. This sequence joins TRBV7-8 and TRBJ1-5, with D perhaps TRBD1 (6 bases). This TCR was sampled from a woman younger than 45 in good health and CMV-seronegative. The DNA for the CDR3 is TGTGCCAGCAGAGAAACTTTCGCACAGGGTAGTTATCAGCCCCAGCATTTT. It encodes CASRETFAQGSYQPQHF.